The 20 T cell receptor beta chains below come from one sample, sequenced in a study of cytomegalovirus exposure and HLA in healthy donors. Primers included in the PCR were 60 Vbeta and 13 Jbeta primers. Here immunoSEQ multiplex PCR was the method, and the copy in TCRdb shows in-frame clones only, minus some. The table shows about 200,000 clones, with approximately 80% occurring only once. Sequenced input: PBMCs. These receptors all come from a girl aged 2 to 10 in good health and CMV-seronegative.

The chain has TRBV30 and TRBJ1-3; D call uncertain. The CDR3 totals 14 residues. Germline V gene sequence: CDR1 GTSNPN, CDR2 SVGIG (reference sequence). Deletions cut 4 bases from V and 2 bases from J, with 12 bases between. The CDR3 region has the DNA TGTGCCTGGATGAGGGCTGTGACTGGAAACACCATATATTTT. It codes for CAWMRAVTGNTIYF.

The chain is built from TRBV9 and TRBJ2-1; 12 bases are shared with TRBD2. The length of the CDR3 is 17 residues. The trim removed 1 base at V and 0 bases at J, leaving 2 bases unmatched. CDR1 and CDR2 from the germline V gene are SGDLS and YYNGEE. The CDR3 sequence: CASSVLGLAGSYNEQFF. CDR3 coding DNA: TGTGCCAGCAGCGTATTGGGACTAGCGGGCTCCTACAATGAGCAGTTCTTC.

This chain uses TRBV27 with TRBJ2-3; no reliable D call. This CDR3 has 13 amino acids. Trimming took off 3 bases at V and 4 bases at J, with 8 bases between the two ends. Germline CDR1 and CDR2: MNHEY and SMNVEV (reference sequence). CDR3 in amino acids: CASSLARPDTQYF. The DNA for the CDR3 is TGTGCCAGCAGTTTGGCTCGTCCAGATACGCAGTATTTT.

A word on this clone: Distinct nucleotide sequences in the sample also encode this CDR3. The CDR3 coding sequence is TGTGCCAGCAGCGTAGGGGGCGACTATGGCTACACCTTC. The encoded protein is CASSVGGDYGYTF. This chain links TRBV9 with TRBJ1-2; tentative D call: TRBD1 (5 bases). There are 13 residues in the CDR3. Germline V gives CDR1 SGDLS, CDR2 YYNGEE. V lost 0 bases and J lost 3, with 6 bases in between.

CDR3 bases: TGTGCCAGCAGCGTGAGTGACAGGGGAAACACTGAAGCTTTCTTT. Translated, it gives CASSVSDRGNTEAFF. V usage is TRBV9 and J usage is TRBJ1-1, with 8 bases identical to TRBD1. The CDR3 runs 15 residues. Trimming took 2 bases from V and 2 from J; bases not matched to a gene: 5. CDR1 is SGDLS and CDR2 is YYNGEE in the germline V gene. The whole variable domain, filled in from reference TRBV9 and TRBJ1-1, reads DSGVTQTPKHLITATGQRVTLRCSPRSGDLSVYWYQQSLDQGLQFLIQYYNGEERAKGNILERFSAQQFPDLHSELNLSSLELGDSALYFCASSVSDRGNTEAFFGQGTRLTVV.

V gene TRBV4-1 combines with J gene TRBJ2-5; D might be TRBD2 (5 bases). Germline CDR1 MGHRA, CDR2 YSYEKL. The CDR3 totals 14 residues. Trimming shortened V by 1 base and J by 2 bases, and 8 bases separated the two germline ends. In DNA form, the CDR3 reads TGCGCCAGCAGCCAAGGCCAGCGGCAAGAGACCCAGTACTTC. Its translation: CASSQGQRQETQYF.

This clone was picked up one time. The genes are TRBV27 and TRBJ1-2, with a weak D call TRBD1 (6 bases). The CDR3 has 15 residues. V lost 5 bases to trimming and J lost 1 base, with 14 bases between them. The germline V gene has CDR1 MNHEY and CDR2 SMNVEV (reference sequence). The CDR3: CASSLATGLNYGYTF. The CDR3 coding sequence is TGTGCCAGCAGTCTCGCCACAGGGCTTAACTATGGCTACACCTTC.

This rearrangement joins TRBV7-9 to TRBJ2-7; possibly TRBD1 for D (7 bases). The CDR3 runs 16 residues. Germline values: CDR1 SEHNR, CDR2 FQNEAQ (reference sequence). The V end was cut by 4 bases, the J end by 0 bases, with 16 bases between. This chain's CDR3 is CASSSPRGAVSYEQYF. The CDR3 DNA reads TGTGCCAGCAGCTCCCCCAGGGGGGCAGTCTCCTACGAGCAGTACTTC. The whole variable domain, remainder taken from reference TRBV7-9 and TRBJ2-7, is DTGVSQNPRHKITKRGQNVTFRCDPISEHNRLYWYRQTLGQGPEFLTYFQNEAQLEKSRLLSDRFSAERPKGSFSTLEIQRTEQGDSAMYLCASSSPRGAVSYEQYFGPGTRLTVT.

This rearrangement joins TRBV7-2 to TRBJ1-4, with D possibly matching TRBD1 (6 bases). The germline V gene encodes CDR1 SGHTA and CDR2 FQGNSA. CDR3 length: 14 residues. V was cut by 6 bases and J by 10 bases, with 18 bases left in between. The CDR3 DNA sequence: TGTGCCAGCAGGACTCGGGGTCGAGGGGGAAAACTGTTTTTT. The encoded protein is CASRTRGRGGKLFF.

The chain joins TRBV2 to TRBJ2-7; possibly TRBD1 for D (6 bases). This CDR3 contains 13 residues. Trimming removed 6 bases from V and 6 bases from J, with 15 bases in between. Germline CDR1 reads SNHLY; CDR2 reads FYNNEI. The CDR3 DNA reads TGTGCCAGCAGCCCTACAGGGTTAGGCGAGCAGTACTTC. This translates into CASSPTGLGEQYF.

This chain links TRBV11-2 with TRBJ2-7, with 7 bases fitting TRBD1. This CDR3 spans 15 amino acids. CDR1 and CDR2 from the germline V gene are SGHAT and FQNNGV. After removal of 1 base from V and 0 bases from J, the junction contained 3 bases not matched to a gene. CDR3 nucleotide sequence: TGTGCCAGCAGCTTAGCGGGACAGAGCTCCTACGAGCAGTACTTC. Translating it yields CASSLAGQSSYEQYF.

This clone has only one observation. The V call is TRBV6-1, the J call TRBJ2-7; D is undetermined. This CDR3 is 14 amino acids long. Germline CDR1 reads MNHNS; CDR2 reads SASEGT. The V and J ends lost 7 bases and 3 bases respectively, with 16 bases between them. The CDR3 DNA sequence: TGTGCCAGCACCGACAAGACGGTCAACTACGAGCAGTACTTC. Protein product: CASTDKTVNYEQYF.

The chain has TRBV25-1 and TRBJ2-3; 8 nucleotides match TRBD1. The germline V gene encodes CDR1 MGHDK and CDR2 SYGVNS. The CDR3 has 12 amino acids. Trimming removed 5 bases from V and 9 bases from J; junction bases left unmatched: 4. CDR3 protein: CASSRTGSTQYF. The CDR3 nucleotides read TGTGCCAGCAGTAGGACAGGGAGCACGCAGTATTTT.

The sample holds a few counts of this clone. The gene calls are TRBV9 and TRBJ2-2, with TRBD2 matching over 14 bases. This CDR3 region has 17 residues. Germline loops: CDR1 SGDLS, CDR2 YYNGEE. With V trimmed by 4 bases and J by 4 bases, 6 bases remained unmatched. Here the CDR3 reads CASSLRLAGGRTGELFF. The CDR3 bases are TGTGCCAGCAGCTTAAGACTAGCGGGGGGGCGCACCGGGGAGCTGTTTTTT. The full variable domain, rest sourced from reference TRBV9 and TRBJ2-2, is DSGVTQTPKHLITATGQRVTLRCSPRSGDLSVYWYQQSLDQGLQFLIQYYNGEERAKGNILERFSAQQFPDLHSELNLSSLELGDSALYFCASSLRLAGGRTGELFFGEGSRLTVL.

The rearrangement uses TRBV4-1 and TRBJ2-7; D perhaps matches TRBD1 (6 bases). Germline CDR1 and CDR2: MGHRA and YSYEKL. CDR3 length: 16 residues. V lost 1 base to trimming and J lost 3 bases, with 16 bases between them. The CDR3 nucleotides are TGCGCCAGCAGCCAAGGGTCATCAACACAGGGCTACGAGCAGTACTTC. Translating it yields CASSQGSSTQGYEQYF.

This chain links TRBV6-6 with TRBJ1-1; 9 bases agree with TRBD1. CDR3 length equals 14 residues. The junction had 3 bases not matched to a gene; V was cut back by 6 bases and J by 1 base. Germline V lookup: CDR1 MNHNY, CDR2 SVGAGI (reference sequence). The CDR3: CASRGQGRNTEAFF. As DNA, the CDR3 is TGTGCCAGCAGGGGACAGGGAAGGAACACTGAAGCTTTCTTT.

The gene calls are TRBV4-1 and TRBJ2-2, with D maybe TRBD1 (5 bases). The germline gives CDR1 MGHRA, CDR2 YSYEKL. V was clipped by 4 bases and J by 0 bases, with 12 bases between them. The CDR3 consists of 16 residues. CDR3: CASSRMDITNTGELFF. In DNA form, the CDR3 reads TGCGCCAGCAGCCGGATGGACATTACGAACACCGGGGAGCTGTTTTTT.

This clone showed up just a few times. The V gene is TRBV4-2, the J gene TRBJ2-7; D may be TRBD2 (5 bases). This CDR3 is 15 amino acids long. Germline V gene lookup returns CDR1 LGHNA and CDR2 YNFKEQ. V lost 0 bases and J 5 bases, leaving 14 bases between the germline ends. CDR3 region: CASSQEVLVAHEQYF. CDR3 in DNA: TGTGCCAGCAGCCAAGAAGTACTAGTAGCCCACGAGCAGTACTTC.

The chain carries TRBV29-1 and TRBJ2-4; 9 bases match TRBD1. CDR1 SQVTM and CDR2 ANQGSEA come from the germline V gene. The CDR3 runs 15 residues. V trimming: 0 bases; J trimming: 4 bases; junction bases outside the gene matches: 4. CDR3 in amino acids: CSVEDVGTGKNIQYF. The CDR3 nucleotides read TGCAGCGTTGAAGATGTGGGGACAGGGAAAAACATTCAGTACTTC.

The chain recombines TRBV7-2 with TRBJ1-1; D gene ambiguous. Trimming shortened V by 4 bases and J by 4 bases, and 19 bases separated the two germline ends. This CDR3 region has 16 residues. Germline-derived CDR1 and CDR2 are SGHTA and FQGNSA. The CDR3 DNA follows: TGTGCCAGCAGCTGGGGTCCCGTGGAGGAGATCACTGAAGCTTTCTTT. Residues: CASSWGPVEEITEAFF.